A selection of T cell receptor beta chains follows, all from one sample in a study of CD8+ T cells in alopecia areata. Data came from immunoSEQ multiplex PCR; TCRdb stores just in-frame clones and leaves some out. The table shows more than 90,000 clones, with around 50% occurring only once. Specimen: CD8+ T cells sorted from blood, collected at week 24, from a patient treated with tofacitinib. The receptor set was obtained from a human donor with alopecia areata. Both conserved end residues are part of each CDR3. A D gene is named only where the DNA matches it firmly. Clone size appears in some rows only: once, few, many, or a class for an expanded clone.

D gene	V gene	clone size	CDR3 length	J gene	CDR3 DNA	CDR3 protein
.	TRBV11-2	many	15	TRBJ2-7	TGTGCCAGCAGCGCGAAGGGCGCACCATTGCTGGAGCAGTACTTC	CASSAKGAPLLEQYF
.	TRBV27	.	14	TRBJ1-5	TGTGCCAGCAGTTGGGCCGGGGAAGGTCAGCCCCAGCATTTT	CASSWAGEGQPQHF
TRBD1	TRBV14	.	14	TRBJ2-7	TGTGCCAGCAGCCTCGCACAGGGGGCGGTCGAGCAGTACTTC	CASSLAQGAVEQYF
TRBD2	TRBV7-9	.	14	TRBJ2-1	TGTGCCTCAGAGGCTAGCGGGGGGGACAATGAGCAGTTCTTC	CASEASGGDNEQFF
.	TRBV5-6	.	13	TRBJ1-2	TGTGCCAGCAGCTCGGGCCCTTTACTTGGCTACACCTTC	CASSSGPLLGYTF
TRBD1	TRBV9	.	15	TRBJ2-5	TGTGCCAGCAGCGTAGCGGGACAGGGACTAGAGACCCAGTACTTC	CASSVAGQGLETQYF
.	TRBV14	.	14	TRBJ2-2	TGTGCCAGCAGCCAAGATAGGAACACCGGGGAGCTGTTTTTT	CASSQDRNTGELFF
TRBD2	TRBV7-6	few	14	TRBJ2-7	TGTGCCAGCAGCGCCGGGGGGGCCGTCTACGAGCAGTACTTC	CASSAGGAVYEQYF
.	TRBV5-1	.	15	TRBJ2-1	TGCGCCAGCAGCTTGGTGGGCCCTGGGTACAATGAGCAGTTCTTC	CASSLVGPGYNEQFF
.	TRBV25-1	few	16	TRBJ2-2	TGTGCCAGCAGTGAACTCCGGGCCCTGGACACCGGGGAGCTGTTTTTT	CASSELRALDTGELFF
.	TRBV27	.	14	TRBJ2-1	TGTGCCAGCAGTTTATTACAGGGGAGGAATGAGCAGTTCTTC	CASSLLQGRNEQFF
.	TRBV6-5	.	13	TRBJ1-1	TGTGCCAGCAGTTATCGGGTGAACACTGAAGCTTTCTTT	CASSYRVNTEAFF
.	TRBV5-8	.	13	TRBJ2-7	TGTGCCAGCAGCCTCAATGCGGGACTGGAGCAGTACTTC	CASSLNAGLEQYF
TRBD1	TRBV5-6	few	14	TRBJ2-7	TGTGCCAGCAGCTTCGGGACAGCCCTCTACGAGCAGTACTTC	CASSFGTALYEQYF
.	TRBV9	.	15	TRBJ2-2	TGTGCCAGCAGCGTAGTAACAGGGATAGACGGGGAGCTGTTTTTT	CASSVVTGIDGELFF
.	TRBV4-3	.	15	TRBJ1-6	TGCGCCAGCAGCCAAGATCTCGGGGGGCTGACACCCCTCCACTTT	CASSQDLGGLTPLHF
.	TRBV30	.	11	TRBJ1-1	TGTGCCTGGTCGGATAACACTGAAGCTTTCTTT	CAWSDNTEAFF
TRBD2	TRBV5-1	few	15	TRBJ2-1	TGCGCCAGCAGCTTGGTTAGCGGGGAGACCAATGAGCAGTTCTTC	CASSLVSGETNEQFF
.	TRBV29-1	.	12	TRBJ2-7	TGCAGCGTTGCTAAAGGGGAATACGAGCAGTACTTC	CSVAKGEYEQYF
TRBD1	TRBV4-1	few	17	TRBJ2-7	TGCGCCAGCAGCCAAGGATTCGGACAGGGGGCTTTCTACGAGCAGTACTTC	CASSQGFGQGAFYEQYF
.	TRBV12-5	.	13	TRBJ1-6	TGTGCTAGTGGTCTCCAGGGGAATTCACCCCTCCACTTT	CASGLQGNSPLHF
TRBD1	TRBV11-1	.	13	TRBJ1-2	TGTGCCAGCAGCTACCGACAGGGGTTGAGCTACACCTTC	CASSYRQGLSYTF
.	TRBV9	.	13	TRBJ1-1	TGTGCCAGCAGCGTAGGAGGGGACACTGAAGCTTTCTTT	CASSVGGDTEAFF
TRBD1	TRBV27	.	13	TRBJ2-7	TGTGCCAGCAGTTTCGGGACAGATGTCGAGCAGTACTTC	CASSFGTDVEQYF
.	TRBV6-6	.	13	TRBJ1-2	TGTGCCAGCAGTTACTCCCCCTCCTATGGCTACACCTTC	CASSYSPSYGYTF
.	TRBV10-3	few	13	TRBJ2-3	TGTGCCATCAGTGGAGGTAGCACAGATACGCAGTATTTT	CAISGGSTDTQYF
.	TRBV5-1	.	13	TRBJ2-7	TGCGCCAGCAGCTTGGGGTTGGGCTACGAGCAGTACTTC	CASSLGLGYEQYF
.	TRBV7-9	.	14	TRBJ2-3	TGTGCCTGGAACGCGGGCGGGCGCACAGATACGCAGTATTTT	CAWNAGGRTDTQYF
.	TRBV6-5	.	16	TRBJ2-3	TGTGCCAGCAGTTACTCGAGAATGAGTGCTCAAGATACGCAGTATTTT	CASSYSRMSAQDTQYF
TRBD1	TRBV5-6	.	13	TRBJ1-5	TGTGCCAGCAGCCTAGACAGGGCTCAGCCCCAGCATTTT	CASSLDRAQPQHF
TRBD1	TRBV18	.	15	TRBJ2-1	TGTGCCAGCTCACCAAATAAGGGACAGGGGTATGAGCAGTTCTTC	CASSPNKGQGYEQFF
TRBD1	TRBV30	.	14	TRBJ2-3	TGTGCCTGGAGTATCGGGACAGGGCTGGATACGCAGTATTTT	CAWSIGTGLDTQYF
.	TRBV7-2	.	15	TRBJ2-7	TGTGCCAGCAGCTTAGCGCCGGGGGAGGCCTACGAGCAGTACTTC	CASSLAPGEAYEQYF
.	TRBV5-6	.	13	TRBJ1-2	TGTGCCAGCAGCTCGACAGACTTCTATGGCTACACCTTC	CASSSTDFYGYTF
.	TRBV27	.	15	TRBJ1-5	TGTGCCAGCAGTTTATCGCCGGTGGTGGGGCAGCCCCAGCATTTT	CASSLSPVVGQPQHF
.	TRBV11-2	.	13	TRBJ1-5	TGTGCCAGCAGCTTAGATCTGGATCAGCCCCAGCATTTT	CASSLDLDQPQHF
.	TRBV2	few	14	TRBJ2-2	TGTGCCAGCAGTGAAGGATGGAGTGGCGGGGAGCTGTTTTTT	CASSEGWSGGELFF
.	TRBV5-1	.	11	TRBJ2-1	TGCGCCAGCAGTTGGGGTTATGAGCAGTTCTTC	CASSWGYEQFF
TRBD1	TRBV2	.	14	TRBJ1-2	TGTGCCAGCAAATTAGTGGACAGGGACGAAAGCTACACCTTC	CASKLVDRDESYTF
.	TRBV2	.	14	TRBJ1-1	TGTGCCAGCACCCCGCTGGCGGACTTCACTGAAGCTTTCTTT	CASTPLADFTEAFF
.	TRBV7-9	.	16	TRBJ2-6	TGTGCCAGCCCCAGAAGGGGGGACTCTGGGGCCAACGTCCTGACTTTC	CASPRRGDSGANVLTF
.	TRBV30	few	12	TRBJ2-7	TGTGCCTGGAGTGTACCCGCTGACGAGCAGTACTTC	CAWSVPADEQYF
.	TRBV19	once	17	TRBJ1-6	TGTGCCAGTAGTATAGATCCGGGAGAGGGATATAATTCACCCCTCCACTTT	CASSIDPGEGYNSPLHF
.	TRBV4-3	once	14	TRBJ2-7	TGCGCCAGCAGCCCCCAGGGAAGCTCCTACGAGCAGTACTTC	CASSPQGSSYEQYF
.	TRBV14	once	14	TRBJ2-3	TGTGCCAGCAGCCGAGAGCTAGATGTTGATACGCAGTATTTT	CASSRELDVDTQYF
.	TRBV5-6	.	14	TRBJ1-2	TGTGCCAGCAGCCGAGGACGGGACGCCTATGGCTACACCTTC	CASSRGRDAYGYTF
.	TRBV7-9	.	15	TRBJ1-3	TGTGCCAGCAGCCGCGGGGGGAACTCTGGAAACACCATATATTTT	CASSRGGNSGNTIYF
TRBD1	TRBV19	few	14	TRBJ1-5	TGTGCCAGTAGTACGACAGGGGGCAATCAGCCCCAGCATTTT	CASSTTGGNQPQHF
.	TRBV7-3	.	15	TRBJ2-1	TGTGCCAGCAGCTTAGGGGGGTCCCCGCGCAATGAGCAGTTCTTC	CASSLGGSPRNEQFF
.	TRBV27	.	14	TRBJ1-5	TGTGCCAGCAGTTTGAGGGGTGGAGATCAGCCCCAGCATTTT	CASSLRGGDQPQHF
.	TRBV29-1	few	13	TRBJ2-7	TGCAGCGTTGAAGATGGGGTGGTGGACGAGCAGTACTTC	CSVEDGVVDEQYF
TRBD1	TRBV6-5	.	14	TRBJ1-1	TGTGCCAGCAGTTGGGGACAGGGTGGCACTGAAGCTTTCTTT	CASSWGQGGTEAFF
TRBD1	TRBV6-1	few	15	TRBJ1-5	TGTGCCAGCAGTGACCTGACAGGGGCTCGCCAGCCCCAGCATTTT	CASSDLTGARQPQHF
.	TRBV10-3	.	14	TRBJ2-1	TGTGCCATCAGTGAACCGGCAGGGGACAATGAGCAGTTCTTC	CAISEPAGDNEQFF
TRBD2	TRBV5-1	.	17	TRBJ2-5	TGCGCCAGCAGCTTGGGGGGGTCTAGCGGAGTTCAAGAGACCCAGTACTTC	CASSLGGSSGVQETQYF
TRBD1	TRBV5-6	.	17	TRBJ1-6	TGTGCCAGCAGCCGACAGGGTCGGAACTCCTATAATTCACCCCTCCACTTT	CASSRQGRNSYNSPLHF
.	TRBV7-8	.	15	TRBJ2-7	TGTGCCAGCAGCTTAAGGACTCCGTGGGACGGCGAGCAGTACTTC	CASSLRTPWDGEQYF